This record looks at one T cell receptor beta chain sequence and its context. This clonotype has a handful of counts. Its recognized antigen is unknown. Per-base quality was not reported, and no clone a single base away is much larger than it. Sequencing was performed on an Illumina HiSeq 1500. TCRdb trimmed the raw reads at Q25, called clones with MiXCR and kept productive beta chains. Under each unique CDR3 protein, matching rows form one entry showing the most common genes and DNA. In all, the sample holds about 900,000 distinct CDR3 sequences, and under 40% of those were seen once. The leading ten clones occupy 13% of the sample. This record comes from a study of T cell repertoires in cytomegalovirus infection (dated by TCRdb to 2018 to 2020). About the investigation overall: Peptide stimulations targeted recently identified HLA-C-restricted CMV epitopes, whose presentation resists viral immunomodulation, together with well-studied HLA-B-restricted epitopes. Donor HLA type was relevant to the analysis, because carriage of CMV infection together with the matching HLA type was indicated by public TCR beta signatures.

Overall results and qualifications from the work: In both this cohort and an independent cohort of 352 donors, the cumulative frequency of public TCR beta family members distinguished carriers of CMV infection plus the relevant HLA type. The ex vivo response was dominated by HLA-C-restricted CMV-specific TCR beta clonotypes, which also provided the single most frequent clonotype in two of eight donors.

Per the publication, the treatment or condition label means: in vitro stimulation with specific CMV peptide epitopes to enrich CMV-specific T cells. The CDR3 measures 11 amino acids from cysteine to phenylalanine. CDR3 DNA is the only sequence kept; it has 33 bases, read in frame from the first base. V loses 6 bases of germline sequence and J loses 12 bases, and the interval between the two ends is 14 bases. The germline V gene (reference sequence) yields LNHDA for CDR1 and SQIVND for CDR2. The V and J genes are TRBV19 and TRBJ1-1; the D gene identity is not certain. The sample in question was cultured CD8+ T cells from PBMCs, obtained from culture after CMV antigen stimulation. The receptor was derived from a human donor in good health (CMV status not recorded). Some clones in this sample may be carry-over from other donors' samples. The CDR3 loop reads CASRFFENSFF. The DNA reads TGTGCCAGTAGATTTTTCGAGAATTCTTTCTTT.